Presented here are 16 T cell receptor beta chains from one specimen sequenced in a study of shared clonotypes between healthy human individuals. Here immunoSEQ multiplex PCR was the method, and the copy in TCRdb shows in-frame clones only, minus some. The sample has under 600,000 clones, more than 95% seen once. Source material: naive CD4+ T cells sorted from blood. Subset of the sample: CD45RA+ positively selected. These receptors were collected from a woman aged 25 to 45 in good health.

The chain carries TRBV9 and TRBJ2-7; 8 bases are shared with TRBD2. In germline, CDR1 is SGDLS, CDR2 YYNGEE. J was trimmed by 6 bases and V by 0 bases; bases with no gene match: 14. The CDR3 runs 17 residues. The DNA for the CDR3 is TGTGCCAGCAGCGTAGCTACGGGGGGAGCGGGAGTGCGCGAGCAGTACTTC. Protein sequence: CASSVATGGAGVREQYF.

CDR3 region: CASSRRGGDNDQPQHF. The CDR3 DNA follows: TGCGCCAGCAGCCGGCGAGGGGGGGACAACGATCAGCCCCAGCATTTT. V usage is TRBV4-1 and J usage is TRBJ1-5; a weak D match, TRBD1 (6 bases). The length of the CDR3 is 16 residues. Germline-derived CDR1 and CDR2 are MGHRA and YSYEKL. Trimming took 4 bases from V and 5 from J, leaving 18 bases between them.

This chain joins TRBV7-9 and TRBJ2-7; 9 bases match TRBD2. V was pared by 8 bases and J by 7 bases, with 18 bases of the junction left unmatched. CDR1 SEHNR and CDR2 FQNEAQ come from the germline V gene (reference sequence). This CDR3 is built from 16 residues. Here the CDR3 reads CASGGTSLSSFREQYF. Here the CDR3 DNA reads TGTGCCAGCGGTGGGACTAGCTTGTCCTCCTTTAGGGAGCAGTACTTC.

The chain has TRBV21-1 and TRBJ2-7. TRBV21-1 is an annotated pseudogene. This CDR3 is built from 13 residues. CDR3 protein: CASSPRGQYEQYF. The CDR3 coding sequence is TGTGCCAGCAGCCCACGGGGCCAGTACGAGCAGTACTTC.

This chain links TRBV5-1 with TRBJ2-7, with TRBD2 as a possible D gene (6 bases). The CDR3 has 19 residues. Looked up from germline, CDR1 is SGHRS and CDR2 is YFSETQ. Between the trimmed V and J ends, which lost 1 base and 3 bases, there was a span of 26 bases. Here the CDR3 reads CASSLSFFSGPPSGYEQYF. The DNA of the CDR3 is TGCGCCAGCAGCTTGAGTTTCTTTAGCGGTCCCCCGTCCGGCTACGAGCAGTACTTC. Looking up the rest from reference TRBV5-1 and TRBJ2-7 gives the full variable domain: KAGVTQTPRYLIKTRGQQVTLSCSPISGHRSVSWYQQTPGQGLQFLFEYFSETQRNKGNFPGRFSGRQFSNSRSEMNVSTLELGDSALYLCASSLSFFSGPPSGYEQYFGPGTRLTVT.

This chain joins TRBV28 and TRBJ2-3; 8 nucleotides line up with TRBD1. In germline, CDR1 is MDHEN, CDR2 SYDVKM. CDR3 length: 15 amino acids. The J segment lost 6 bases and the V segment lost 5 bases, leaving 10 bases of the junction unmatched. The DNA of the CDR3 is TGTGCCAGCAGTGCGACAGGGGTTGGGGTTGATACGCAGTATTTT. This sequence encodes CASSATGVGVDTQYF.

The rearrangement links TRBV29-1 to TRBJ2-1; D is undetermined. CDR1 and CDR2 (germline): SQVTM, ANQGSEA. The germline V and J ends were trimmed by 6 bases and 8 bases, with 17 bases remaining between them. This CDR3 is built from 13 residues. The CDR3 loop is CSVLKTKTDEQFF. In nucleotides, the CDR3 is TGCAGCGTCCTAAAGACGAAAACGGATGAGCAGTTCTTC.

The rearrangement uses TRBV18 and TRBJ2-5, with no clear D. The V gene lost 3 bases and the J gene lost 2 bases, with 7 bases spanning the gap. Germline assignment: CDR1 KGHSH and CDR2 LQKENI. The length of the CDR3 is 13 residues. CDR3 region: CASSPWVQETQYF. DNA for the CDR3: TGTGCCAGCTCACCTTGGGTACAAGAGACCCAGTACTTC.

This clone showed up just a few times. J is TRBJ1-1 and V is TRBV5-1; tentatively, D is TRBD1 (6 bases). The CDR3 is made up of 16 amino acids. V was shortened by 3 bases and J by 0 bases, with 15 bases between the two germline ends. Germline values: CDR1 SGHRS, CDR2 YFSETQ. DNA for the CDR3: TGCGCCAGCAGCTCTGGTGGGACAAATATGAACACTGAAGCTTTCTTT. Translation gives CASSSGGTNMNTEAFF.

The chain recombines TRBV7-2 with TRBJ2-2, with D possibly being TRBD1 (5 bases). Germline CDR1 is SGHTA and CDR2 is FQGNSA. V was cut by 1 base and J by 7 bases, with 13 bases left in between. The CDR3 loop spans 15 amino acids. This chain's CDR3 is CASSLDQGLVGELFF. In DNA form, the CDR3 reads TGTGCCAGCAGCTTAGATCAGGGTTTGGTCGGGGAGCTGTTTTTT.

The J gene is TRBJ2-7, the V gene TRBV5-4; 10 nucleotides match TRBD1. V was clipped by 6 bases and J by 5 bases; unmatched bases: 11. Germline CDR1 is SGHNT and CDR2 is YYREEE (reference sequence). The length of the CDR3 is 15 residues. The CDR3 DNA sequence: TGTGCCAGCACCCGACTGGGACAGGGGTCGGACGAGCAGTACTTC. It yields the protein CASTRLGQGSDEQYF.

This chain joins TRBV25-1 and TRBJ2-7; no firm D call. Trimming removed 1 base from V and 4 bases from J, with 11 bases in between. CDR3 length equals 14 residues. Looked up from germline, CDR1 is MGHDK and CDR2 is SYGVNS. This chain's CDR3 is CASSESPGTYEQYF. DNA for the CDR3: TGTGCCAGCAGTGAATCCCCAGGTACTTACGAGCAGTACTTC.

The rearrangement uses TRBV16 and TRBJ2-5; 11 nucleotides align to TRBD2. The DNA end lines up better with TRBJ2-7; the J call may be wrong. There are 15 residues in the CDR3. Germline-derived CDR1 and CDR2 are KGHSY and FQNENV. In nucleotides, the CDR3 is TGTGCCAGCAGCCATACTAGCGGGAGTGCGTACGAGCAGTACTTC. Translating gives CASSHTSGSAYEQYF.

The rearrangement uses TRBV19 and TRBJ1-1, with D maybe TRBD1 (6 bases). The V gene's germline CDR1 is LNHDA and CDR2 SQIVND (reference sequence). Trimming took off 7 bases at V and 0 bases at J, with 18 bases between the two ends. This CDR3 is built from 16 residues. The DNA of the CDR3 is TGTGCCAGTACTGGGATCACCACAGGGTTGAACACTGAAGCTTTCTTT. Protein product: CASTGITTGLNTEAFF.

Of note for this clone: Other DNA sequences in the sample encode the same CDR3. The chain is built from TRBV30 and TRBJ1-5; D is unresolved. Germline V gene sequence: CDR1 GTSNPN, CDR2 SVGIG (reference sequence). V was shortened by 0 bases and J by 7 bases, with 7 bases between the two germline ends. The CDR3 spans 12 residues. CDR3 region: CAWSVGGQPQHF. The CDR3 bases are TGTGCCTGGAGTGTGGGAGGCCAGCCCCAGCATTTT.

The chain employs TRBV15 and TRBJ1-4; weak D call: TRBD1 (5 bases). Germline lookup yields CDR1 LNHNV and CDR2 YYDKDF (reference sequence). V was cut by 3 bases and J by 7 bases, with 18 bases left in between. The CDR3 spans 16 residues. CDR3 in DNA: TGTGCCACCAGCAGGGACACGCCAGGGAATTTTGAAAAACTGTTTTTT. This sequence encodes CATSRDTPGNFEKLFF.